A selection of T cell receptor beta chains follows, all from one sample in a study of CD8 T cells in ankylosing spondylitis. TCRdb analysed the 5' RACE reads with MiXCR anew, one entry per CDR3 protein. The repertoire includes about 130,000 distinct CDR3 sequences, 9.3% of them detected once, and roughly 3.4% sits in the top ten. The specimen sequenced was blood, either unsorted or a sorted T cell fraction (not recorded which). These receptors originate from a male donor with ankylosing spondylitis or in good health (not recorded which). Each CDR3 is given with its conserved first and last residue. A D gene is named only where the DNA matches it firmly.

d_gene,v_gene,j_gene,CDR3aa
TRBD2,TRBV12-3/TRBV12-4,TRBJ2-3,CASSGASGRSNTDTQYF
TRBD2,TRBV7-2,TRBJ2-3,CASSLALSGRGEDTQYF
-,TRBV12-3/TRBV12-4,TRBJ1-5,CASRHQNQPQHF
-,TRBV20-1,TRBJ2-3,CSAGIIAAYTDTQYF
-,TRBV20-1,TRBJ2-7,CSARDGTRGALEQYF
-,TRBV20-1,TRBJ2-3,CSARDRAGIDTQYF
TRBD2,TRBV4-3,TRBJ2-1,CASSQGRLAQSYNEQFF
-,TRBV27,TRBJ2-1,CASSLNGPTYSYNEQFF
-,TRBV11-2,TRBJ2-1,CASSLDSRQINEQFF
-,TRBV5-8,TRBJ2-2,CASSGPAARDTGELFF
-,TRBV7-3,TRBJ2-2,CASSLRALDHTGELFF
-,TRBV20-1,TRBJ2-7,CSASRDGEYEQYF
-,TRBV28,TRBJ2-7,CASSRGGSSYEQYF
TRBD2,TRBV6-2/TRBV6-3,TRBJ2-7,CASSKRTSGMAYEQYF
TRBD2,TRBV20-1,TRBJ2-5,CSARGLAGVWETQYF
-,TRBV28,TRBJ2-2,CATLIGGGAYTGELFF
TRBD2,TRBV7-9,TRBJ2-5,CASSLARGASGSETQYF
-,TRBV29-1,TRBJ2-1,CSVEVSGWGANEQFF
-,TRBV3-1,TRBJ2-7,CASSLRGNHYEQYF
TRBD1,TRBV12-3/TRBV12-4,TRBJ2-3,CASSSRTGSTDTQYF
-,TRBV6-1,TRBJ2-3,CASRRDRTFTDTQYF
TRBD2,TRBV5-1,TRBJ2-1,CASSGSGSPLENEQFF
TRBD1,TRBV29-1,TRBJ2-5,CSVVGVGQGGTETQYF